The 9 T cell receptor beta chains given below trace back to one sample, sequenced in a study of cytomegalovirus exposure and HLA in healthy donors. 60 Vbeta and 13 Jbeta primers were used in PCR. Profiling relied on immunoSEQ multiplex PCR, and the TCRdb table lists in-frame clones only, not all of them. The sample consists of about 120,000 clones, more than 80% of them appearing once. Sequenced: PBMCs. These receptors all come from a man in his thirties or forties in good health and CMV-seropositive.

The chain uses TRBV14 and TRBJ2-7; D is undetermined. The CDR3 runs to 17 residues. The V and J ends lost 4 bases and 0 bases respectively, with 19 bases between them. CDR1 is SGHDN, CDR2 FVKESK, per germline. CDR3 residues: CASSLSQGRVSSYEQYF. Written as DNA, the CDR3 is TGTGCCAGCAGCCTAAGTCAAGGTCGGGTCAGCTCCTACGAGCAGTACTTC.

This clone was observed once. The V gene is TRBV6-1, the J gene TRBJ1-1, with 7 bases lining up with TRBD1. This CDR3 spans 13 amino acids. V was clipped by 4 bases and J by 5 bases; unmatched bases: 4. The germline V gene encodes CDR1 MNHNS and CDR2 SASEGT. The CDR3 sequence: CASSVTGVTEAFF. CDR3 coding DNA: TGTGCCAGCAGTGTAACAGGGGTAACTGAAGCTTTCTTT.

The rearrangement joins TRBV19 to TRBJ2-7; 8 nucleotides match TRBD1. J was trimmed by 3 bases and V by 5 bases; bases with no gene match: 15. The CDR3 is 17 residues long. Germline-derived CDR1 and CDR2 are LNHDA and SQIVND (reference sequence). The CDR3 sequence is CASSLTDGTGGVYEQYF. DNA of the CDR3: TGTGCCAGTAGTCTAACGGACGGGACAGGAGGGGTCTACGAGCAGTACTTC.

The V gene is TRBV18, the J gene TRBJ2-2, with 8 bases matching TRBD1. The CDR3 spans 14 residues. The V gene's germline CDR1 is KGHSH and CDR2 LQKENI. Losses at the gene ends were 5 bases for V and 7 bases for J; bases not matched to a gene: 6. The chain's CDR3 is CASSTTGDSGELFF. CDR3 in DNA: TGTGCCAGCTCAACGACAGGGGATAGCGGGGAGCTGTTTTTT.

The rearrangement uses TRBV19 and TRBJ1-2; possible D gene TRBD1, 6 bases. The CDR3 has 13 residues. The germline CDR1 and CDR2 sequences are LNHDA and SQIVND (reference sequence). The germline V and J ends were trimmed by 5 bases and 4 bases, with 11 bases remaining between them. The CDR3 region has the DNA TGTGCCAGTAGTGCAGGGGCCCTCTATGGCTACACCTTC. Encoded protein: CASSAGALYGYTF.

This clone was picked up one time. The J gene is TRBJ1-5, the V gene TRBV7-6, with TRBD1 matching over 7 bases. The CDR3 extends over 16 amino acids. J was trimmed by 5 bases and V by 2 bases; bases with no gene match: 9. Germline CDR1 and CDR2: SGHVS and FNYEAQ. The CDR3 sequence: CASSLTAGGLHQPQHF. Here the CDR3 DNA reads TGTGCCAGCAGCTTAACAGCAGGGGGGTTACATCAGCCCCAGCATTTT.

The chain uses TRBV28 and TRBJ1-1; 8 bases are shared with TRBD1. Looked up from germline, CDR1 is MDHEN and CDR2 is SYDVKM. The CDR3 has 13 residues. V gave up 6 bases and J gave up 4 bases; unmatched junction bases: 4. The CDR3 nucleotides read TGTGCCAGCAGGCGGACAGGGAGCACTGAAGCTTTCTTT. Protein product: CASRRTGSTEAFF.

The chain combines TRBV6-5 with TRBJ1-5; unclear D gene. Germline CDR1 MNHEY, CDR2 SVGAGI. The CDR3 runs 15 residues. V gave up 0 bases and J gave up 5 bases, with 11 bases separating them. CDR3 sequence: CASSYSAGLYQPQHF. Here the CDR3 DNA reads TGTGCCAGCAGTTACTCTGCAGGCCTTTATCAGCCCCAGCATTTT.

The chain combines TRBV7-2 with TRBJ2-5; D possibly corresponds to TRBD2 (7 bases). Trimming took 1 base from V and 5 from J, leaving 11 bases between them. The CDR3 sequence is 14 residues long. Looked up from germline, CDR1 is SGHTA and CDR2 is FQGNSA. The CDR3 is CASSLGGGLETQYF. CDR3 bases: TGTGCCAGCAGCTTAGGGGGGGGCCTGGAGACCCAGTACTTC. Supplemented by reference TRBV7-2 and TRBJ2-5, the full variable domain reads GAGVSQSPSNKVTEKGKDVELRCDPISGHTALYWYRQSLGQGLEFLIYFQGNSAPDKSGLPSDRFSAERTGGSVSTLTIQRTQQEDSAVYLCASSLGGGLETQYFGPGTRLLVL.